This TCR beta chain was identified during a study of cytomegalovirus exposure and HLA in healthy donors (dated by TCRdb to about 2017). Study-wide context: An earlier analysis of 587 of the donors reported approximately 280 Gb of sequence data and 117 million unique TCR beta sequences obtained from about 180 million T cells. In an earlier analysis of 587 of the donors, high-throughput TCR beta sequencing was used to judge whether each TCR beta V gene segment behaved as functional or pseudogenic. Donor age, sex, ethnicity and CMV serostatus were collected together with the repertoire data. Among about 370 genotyped donors of the cohort, an average of approximately 240,000 unique TCR beta nucleotide sequences was sequenced per donor, of which about 18% were non-productive. An early release covering about 600 HLA-typed donors comprised 250 to 350 gigabases of sequencing data and around 85 million unique TCR sequences. Five DR-DQ haplotypes were handled as single units for association and clustering, since linkage in the cohort was strong. Every repertoire in the discovery cohort had been generated on one and the same sequencing platform. Using immunosequencing, the study profiled T cell repertoires from 550 to 750 subjects and related those repertoires to cytomegalovirus serostatus. The number of typed donors differed by locus: about 629-640 for A, B, C, DRB1 and DQB1; 522 for DQA1; some 590 for DPA1; and some 450 for DPB1. The study aimed to test whether cataloging public T cell receptors could reveal signatures of past pathogen exposure. Genome-wide SNP genotypes for about 60% of the roughly 670 donors were used in a later genetic analysis, which treated that subset as a discovery cohort. Rather than using new phenotypic data, the later analysis identified candidate immune exposures from TCR beta sequences and from how often those sequences occurred across donors. A later analysis re-analyzed previously published TCR beta repertoires from 600 to 850 donors and added high-resolution HLA genotyping to study TCR occurrence patterns. To predict cytomegalovirus infection status, the study brought together high-throughput TCR immunosequencing, statistical association of individual TCRs with disease status, and machine learning. Besides the first cohort of approximately 670 subjects, a separate validation cohort made up of roughly 120 different subjects was used. Of the approximately 400 genotyped donors, 81% fell in the genetic ancestry cluster associated with self-reported Caucasian donors. HLA typing covered class I and class II loci at four-digit resolution. General conclusions and limits of the study: In vitro tests confirmed that a few of the cytomegalovirus-associated TCR beta chains recognize cytomegalovirus antigens. A later analysis found that HLA-associated TCR beta chains were more clonally expanded and had lower generation probabilities than equally common non-associated chains. Sequencing depth was assumed to be roughly uniform across donors in the presence/absence analyses, though that assumption may not hold. Correlated functional status among segregating V segments might be attributable to linkage disequilibrium, but an unknown experimental factor could not be ruled out. A cluster of highly shared sequence variants was judged likely to represent a technical artifact of the sequencing pipeline. Several of the top co-occurrence clusters appeared to be linked to parvovirus B19, influenza, CMV and Epstein-Barr virus, according to a later analysis. Only TCR beta chains were sequenced in this cohort, and the absence of alpha or paired-chain data limited detectable features. Broadly in line with IMGT annotations, most TCR beta V segments showed up in productive rearrangements about 87% or about 30% of the time in an earlier analysis of 450 to 600 of the donors. The classifier was reported to diagnose cytomegalovirus status with high specificity and sensitivity in both the original and validation cohorts. While some public TCRs were present in many individuals, most TCR sequences turned up only very rarely across donors. A later genetic analysis associated a missense DCLRE1C variant with V-gene and J-gene trimming of TCR beta chains, and an independent cohort replicated the association. Because the 87-base-pair reads could not distinguish some IMGT-functional V segments, including TRBV6-2 and TRBV6-3, those segments were excluded. A further reported finding was that TCR beta sequences accurately predicted the HLA-A and HLA-B alleles for most subjects in the first cohort. Specific HLA alleles were associated with more than 15,000 TCR beta sequences at a false discovery rate of 0.05 in a later analysis. Because HLA typing was unavailable for some donors at each locus, only the typed subset was used in association tests. According to a later analysis, TCR association rates differed among HLA loci, with DRB1 alleles showing the most associated TCRs and HLA-C alleles showing the fewest. A later analysis found that most CMV-associated TCR beta chains appeared HLA-restricted, with HLA associations seemingly driven largely by CMV exposure. When HLA alleles, especially DR and DQ, strongly co-occurred, attributing TCR associations to individual alleles was difficult. A later genetic analysis reported fewer N-insertions in productive TCRs among donors in an Asian-associated ancestry cluster than the approximately 700-donor mean. In the study, some 160 TCR beta chains were listed as associated with cytomegalovirus. For the cohort, immune exposure information was limited to CMV serostatus. It was suggested by the authors that the approach could potentially be generalized to other disease states and immunological phenotypes. Seventeen rarely observed V segments, including chromosome 9 orphons, were excluded from the earlier analysis of almost 600 of the donors because counts were too low.

Receptor libraries were prepared by the immunoSEQ multiplex PCR assay. For the multiplex PCR, a mixture combining 60 forward primers for TCR Vbeta segments and 13 reverse primers for TCR Jbeta segments was used. The CDR3 region of rearranged TCR beta genes was amplified from genomic DNA by a multiplex PCR assay. The amplified TCR beta libraries were sequenced on the Illumina HiSeq System as 87-base-pair reads. Per the authors' processing: A later analysis counted some 80 million unique TCR beta chains across the 666 repertoires, and approximately 11 million of these chains were shared by at least two donors. A nearest-neighbor algorithm error-corrected the raw reads and collapsed the reads into unique sequences, merging closely related sequences to remove PCR and sequencing errors. Alignment of CDR3 sequences to IMGT reference sequences was used to assign V, D and J gene segments. Each retained sequence needed at least a six-nucleotide match to both a V gene segment and a J gene segment. Rearrangements were classified as productive when the CDR3 lacked stop codons and remained in frame with V and J, and all other rearrangements were classified as non-productive. CDR3 was defined by IMGT convention, running from the second conserved V-encoded cysteine to the conserved J-encoded phenylalanine. Sequences without an unambiguous match to a single V gene segment were excluded from the earlier analysis of approximately 560 of the donors. An earlier analysis of fewer than 650 of the donors classified V segments as functional when productive rearrangements were above 56.7% and as segregating when the standard deviation between donors was above 5%. To diagnose cytomegalovirus status from the catalog of TCR beta chain sequences, a statistical classification framework was built. V and J gene assignment, in a later analysis, came from comparing TCR nucleotide sequences with IMGT/GENE-DB human TR gene sequences. Using the TCRdist pipeline, a later analysis assigned CDR3 sequences along with most-parsimonious VDJ recombination scenarios. A later analysis defined each TCR beta chain by its CDR3 amino acid sequence plus V-gene family, and excluded reads lacking a unique V-gene family. As a way to deal with suspected cross-contamination and a sequencing artifact, a later analysis dropped approximately 590 nucleotide sequences that were highly shared and had low generation probability. In a later analysis, a clonal expansion index for each public chain was calculated from normalized within-repertoire ranks of inferred template counts. A later analysis computed generation probabilities with a VDJ recombination model fitted to out-of-frame rearrangements, and checked the results against IGoR. In a later analysis, TCR-TCR, TCR-HLA and TCR-CMV co-occurrence was scored with hypergeometric tests, and a repertoire-size bias correction was applied to TCR pairs. A later analysis estimated false discovery rates by permuting HLA or CMV assignments 20 times. In a later analysis, co-occurring TCRs were grouped using DBSCAN, with TCRdist sequence similarity added in when clustering inside HLA-allele-positive subsets. For co-occurrence clustering, repertoires with fewer than 30,000 or more than 120,000 public chains were excluded, along with a handful of repertoires with anomalous nucleotide sharing. Entries here come from immuneACCESS through TCRdb and include only in-frame sequences with V and J called. Some clones fail to appear in such tables; in the studies checked, an unresolved V gene covers under half of the shortfall, and the cause of the remainder is unknown. V and J calls and clone size come straight from that table; D and trimming were deduced from the DNA. The sample table shows 120,000 or so clones, and roughly 80% are seen once. Of the sample, roughly 4% is held by the ten largest clones.

In total, just over 650 healthy bone marrow donors made up the cohort. Cohort members were all nominally healthy when sampled, although unrecorded immune exposures were likely present. The donor was CMV seropositive and was included in the group of 289 seropositive cohort members. A peripheral blood sample was collected from each donor, and TCR beta sequencing was performed on peripheral blood mononuclear cells. Genomic DNA extraction from the blood cell samples was performed with the Qiagen DNeasy Blood Extraction Kit. A single count supports this clone. This receptor's antigen is unknown. Per-base qualities were not stored, and no clone one base away is much larger. From the germline V gene, CDR1 is SGHTA and CDR2 is FQGNSA. Inclusive of the bounding cysteine and phenylalanine, the CDR3 is 12 residues long. Only the CDR3 DNA stays, 36 bases, in frame from base 1. The V end loses 4 bases and the J end loses 0 bases, and a stretch of 3 bases separates them.

The sample consisted of PBMCs. In this chain, TRBV7-2 is recombined with TRBJ1-1, with the identity of the D gene unclear. The origin of this receptor is a woman in her 40s in good health and CMV-seropositive. The nucleotide sequence reads as follows: TGTGCCAGCAGCTGGCTGAACACTGAAGCTTTCTTT. This codes for CASSWLNTEAFF.